Presented here are 20 T cell receptor beta chains from one specimen sequenced in a study of cytomegalovirus exposure and HLA in healthy donors. PCR primers comprised 60 Vbeta and 13 Jbeta primers. Here immunoSEQ multiplex PCR was the method, and the copy in TCRdb shows in-frame clones only, minus some. This table holds 100,000 to 150,000 clones, around 74% found once. The sequencing input was PBMCs. These receptors came from a woman aged 50 to 60 in good health and CMV-seropositive.

The chain is built from TRBV5-1 and TRBJ2-3, with 12 bases fitting TRBD2. This CDR3 has 15 residues. J lost 4 bases, V lost 1 base, and 1 base had no gene match. The germline V gene encodes CDR1 SGHRS and CDR2 YFSETQ. The CDR3 DNA is TGCGCCAGCAGCTTGAGGACTAGCGGGGCAGATACGCAGTATTTT. As protein: CASSLRTSGADTQYF.

This sequence joins TRBV9 and TRBJ1-1; D is ambiguous. CDR1 is SGDLS, CDR2 YYNGEE, per germline. Trimming took 3 bases from V and 5 from J, leaving 11 bases between them. This CDR3 spans 13 amino acids. CDR3: CASSDRTETEAFF. CDR3 DNA: TGTGCCAGCAGCGATAGAACGGAGACTGAAGCTTTCTTT.

Regarding this clone: Other DNA sequences from this sample encode an identical CDR3 as well. This chain links TRBV27 with TRBJ2-1; D perhaps matches TRBD1 (5 bases). Germline values: CDR1 MNHEY, CDR2 SMNVEV (reference sequence). The CDR3 is 12 amino acids. The germline V and J ends were trimmed by 4 bases and 6 bases, with 7 bases remaining between them. The chain's CDR3 is CASSSQGNEQFF. The CDR3 DNA is TGTGCCAGCAGTTCGCAGGGCAATGAGCAGTTCTTC.

This CDR3 is CSVGEPNTEAFF. Here the CDR3 DNA reads TGCAGCGTAGGGGAACCCAACACTGAAGCTTTCTTT. The rearrangement links TRBV29-1 to TRBJ1-1; D might be TRBD1 (5 bases). Germline values: CDR1 SQVTM, CDR2 ANQGSEA. Trimming pared 6 bases from V and 2 bases from J, leaving 10 bases between. CDR3 size: 12 residues.

The chain combines TRBV5-5 with TRBJ2-5; 7 positions agree with TRBD1. This CDR3 region has 16 residues. With V trimmed by 7 bases and J by 3 bases, 15 bases remained unmatched. Germline V gene data show CDR1 as SGHKS and CDR2 as YYEKEE (reference sequence). The CDR3: CASYLRANRGEETQYF. The DNA of the CDR3 is TGTGCCAGCTACCTCCGGGCCAACAGGGGAGAAGAGACCCAGTACTTC. The entire variable domain, with the rest obtained from reference TRBV5-5 and TRBJ2-5, is as follows: DAGVTQSPTHLIKTRGQQVTLRCSPISGHKSVSWYQQVLGQGPQFIFQYYEKEERGRGNFPDRFSARQFPNYSSELNVNALLLGDSALYLCASYLRANRGEETQYFGPGTRLLVL.

The rearrangement links TRBV5-1 to TRBJ2-2; maybe TRBD2 (6 bases). V lost 6 bases and J 0 bases, leaving 9 bases between the germline ends. This CDR3 region has 14 residues. The V gene's germline CDR1 is SGHRS and CDR2 YFSETQ. The CDR3 bases are TGCGCCAGCACCGCGGGGACGAACACCGGGGAGCTGTTTTTT. Its protein is CASTAGTNTGELFF.

This clone was seen a few times. CDR3 amino acids: CSVGLAGPYEQYF. The CDR3 region has the DNA TGCAGCGTTGGACTAGCGGGACCTTACGAGCAGTACTTC. The V gene is TRBV29-1, the J gene TRBJ2-7, with TRBD2 identical over 11 bases. Germline CDR1 SQVTM, CDR2 ANQGSEA. CDR3 length: 13 residues. V trimming: 4 bases; J trimming: 4 bases; junction bases outside the gene matches: 3.

CDR3 residues: CASRTAGVSNEQFF. The CDR3 DNA follows: TGTGCCAGCAGAACGGCGGGGGTGAGCAATGAGCAGTTCTTC. The rearrangement uses TRBV2 and TRBJ2-1, with 7 bases that match TRBD2. The CDR3 totals 14 residues. J lost 6 bases, V lost 6 bases, and 8 bases had no gene match. Germline V gene data show CDR1 as SNHLY and CDR2 as FYNNEI. Supplemented by reference TRBV2 and TRBJ2-1, the full variable domain reads EPEVTQTPSHQVTQMGQEVILRCVPISNHLYFYWYRQILGQKVEFLVSFYNNEISEKSEIFDDQFSVERPDGSNFTLKIRSTKLEDSAMYFCASRTAGVSNEQFFGPGTRLTVL.

The chain combines TRBV6-1 with TRBJ1-2; maybe TRBD1 (5 bases). Germline CDR1 and CDR2: MNHNS and SASEGT. The CDR3 is 13 amino acids. The V end lost 7 bases, the J end lost 0 bases, and 9 bases lay between the germline ends. CDR3 amino acids: CASNARANYGYTF. The CDR3 nucleotides are TGTGCCAGCAATGCCAGGGCTAACTATGGCTACACCTTC.

The V and J genes are TRBV2 and TRBJ1-5, with TRBD1 as a possible D gene (5 bases). Between the trimmed V and J ends, which lost 6 bases and 6 bases, there was a span of 15 bases. The CDR3 loop spans 14 amino acids. Germline CDR1 is SNHLY and CDR2 is FYNNEI. The CDR3 DNA reads TGTGCCAGCAGAAGAGACGGGGGGGGTCAGCCCCAGCATTTT. Translating gives CASRRDGGGQPQHF. Full variable domain (remainder filled in from reference TRBV2 and TRBJ1-5): EPEVTQTPSHQVTQMGQEVILRCVPISNHLYFYWYRQILGQKVEFLVSFYNNEISEKSEIFDDQFSVERPDGSNFTLKIRSTKLEDSAMYFCASRRDGGGQPQHFGDGTRLSIL.

This clone has more than one count but fewer than ten. The V gene is TRBV19, the J gene TRBJ1-2; possibly TRBD1 for D (6 bases). This CDR3 has 14 residues. V lost 5 bases and J 4 bases, leaving 14 bases between the germline ends. CDR1 is LNHDA, CDR2 SQIVND, per germline (reference sequence). The CDR3 nucleotides are TGTGCCAGTAGTGTTACAGGGTCTGGCTATGGCTACACCTTC. This sequence encodes CASSVTGSGYGYTF.

The J gene is TRBJ1-6, the V gene TRBV16; 7 bases are a match to TRBD1. CDR3 length: 15 residues. Germline trimming cut 0 bases from V and 8 bases from J; bases unmatched to any gene: 4. Germline V gene lookup returns CDR1 KGHSY and CDR2 FQNENV. As DNA, the CDR3 is TGTGCCAGCAGCCAATCTGGAGGGGGCGATTCACCCCTCCACTTT. Encoded protein: CASSQSGGGDSPLHF.

V usage is TRBV12-5 and J usage is TRBJ1-6; the D gene is possibly TRBD1 (5 bases). The germline gives CDR1 LGHNT, CDR2 FRNRAP. The CDR3 loop spans 12 amino acids. Trimming pared 5 bases from V and 10 bases from J, leaving 9 bases between. The CDR3 DNA sequence: TGTGCTAGTGGTCCGGAGGGGTCACCCCTCCACTTT. Its protein product is CASGPEGSPLHF.

The chain is built from TRBV6-1 and TRBJ2-1; TRBD2 is a possible D gene (6 bases). The germline V gene encodes CDR1 MNHNS and CDR2 SASEGT. The V gene lost 6 bases and the J gene lost 9 bases, with 21 bases spanning the gap. The CDR3 covers 15 residues. As DNA, the CDR3 is TGTGCCAGCAGACCCCCCCCACCCGGGGGTAGTGAGCAGTTCTTC. This codes for CASRPPPPGGSEQFF.

The chain is built from TRBV6-6 and TRBJ1-2; D gene uncertain. The V and J ends lost 10 bases and 2 bases respectively, with 17 bases between them. The CDR3 extends over 14 amino acids. The germline CDR1 and CDR2 sequences are MNHNY and SVGAGI (reference sequence). The CDR3: CATNPAAENYGYTF. CDR3 sequence (DNA): TGTGCCACCAATCCCGCGGCGGAGAACTATGGCTACACCTTC.

This sequence joins TRBV6-1 and TRBJ1-1, with TRBD1 matching 8 bases. Trimming cost V 6 bases and J 9 bases; bases outside gene matches: 6. Germline CDR1 reads MNHNS; CDR2 reads SASEGT. The CDR3 is 12 residues long. CDR3 bases: TGTGCCAGCAGCTTGGACAGGGCACAAGCTTTCTTT. It specifies CASSLDRAQAFF.

The CDR3 loop reads CASSPLEQQYF. The CDR3 DNA follows: TGTGCCAGCAGCCCCTTAGAACAGCAGTACTTC. The rearrangement uses TRBV11-2 and TRBJ2-7; D gene unclear. V shed 5 bases and J shed 8 bases, with 10 bases lying between them. Looked up from germline, CDR1 is SGHAT and CDR2 is FQNNGV. This CDR3 has 11 amino acids.

The V gene is TRBV5-1, the J gene TRBJ1-6; unclear D gene. Trimming shortened V by 3 bases and J by 7 bases, and 11 bases separated the two germline ends. In germline, CDR1 is SGHRS, CDR2 YFSETQ. This CDR3 comprises 14 residues. CDR3 nucleotides: TGCGCCAGCAGCTCCGGGGTACTCAATTCACCCCTCCACTTT. Translating gives CASSSGVLNSPLHF.

This rearrangement joins TRBV7-9 to TRBJ2-3, with 8 bases aligning to TRBD2. The CDR3 loop spans 19 amino acids. Germline lookup yields CDR1 SEHNR and CDR2 FQNEAQ (reference sequence). The J segment lost 4 bases and the V segment lost 7 bases, leaving 22 bases of the junction unmatched. CDR3 DNA sequence: TGTGCCAGCATCCGTAGGGTCGCTAGCGGGTCGGGCGGCGCAGATACGCAGTATTTT. Protein product: CASIRRVASGSGGADTQYF.

This chain joins TRBV19 and TRBJ2-5; D perhaps matches TRBD2 (6 bases). The DNA end is a closer match to TRBJ2-7, so the J assignment may be wrong. This CDR3 is 12 amino acids long. The germline CDR1 and CDR2 sequences are LNHDA and SQIVND (reference sequence). The CDR3 region has the DNA TGTGCCAGTAGTACCCGGGACTCCGAGCAGTACTTC. The encoded protein is CASSTRDSEQYF.